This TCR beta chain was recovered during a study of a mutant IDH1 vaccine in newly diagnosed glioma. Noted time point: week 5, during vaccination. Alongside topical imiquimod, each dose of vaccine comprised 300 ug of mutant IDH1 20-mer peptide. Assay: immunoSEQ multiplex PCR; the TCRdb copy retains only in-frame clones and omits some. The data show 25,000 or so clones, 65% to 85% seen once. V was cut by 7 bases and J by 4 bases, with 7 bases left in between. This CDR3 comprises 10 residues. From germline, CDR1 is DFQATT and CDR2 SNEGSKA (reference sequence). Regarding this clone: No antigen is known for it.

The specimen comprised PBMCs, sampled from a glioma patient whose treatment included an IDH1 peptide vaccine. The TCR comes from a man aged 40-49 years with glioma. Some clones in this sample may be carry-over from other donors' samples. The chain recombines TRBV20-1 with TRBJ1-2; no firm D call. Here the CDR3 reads CSVDTYGYTF. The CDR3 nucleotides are TGCAGTGTTGACACCTATGGCTACACCTTC.